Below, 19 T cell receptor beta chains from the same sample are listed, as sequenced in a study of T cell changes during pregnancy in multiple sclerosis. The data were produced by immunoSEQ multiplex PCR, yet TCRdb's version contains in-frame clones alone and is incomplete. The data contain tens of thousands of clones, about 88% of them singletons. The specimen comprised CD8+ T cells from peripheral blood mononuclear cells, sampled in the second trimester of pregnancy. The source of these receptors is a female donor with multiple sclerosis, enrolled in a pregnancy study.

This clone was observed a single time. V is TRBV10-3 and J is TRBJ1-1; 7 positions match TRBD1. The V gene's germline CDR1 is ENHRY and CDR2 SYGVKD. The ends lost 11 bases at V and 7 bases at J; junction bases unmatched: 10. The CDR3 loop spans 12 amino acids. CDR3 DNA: TGTGCCCTGGGGGCAGGGGGTGGTGAAGCTTTCTTT. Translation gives CALGAGGGEAFF.

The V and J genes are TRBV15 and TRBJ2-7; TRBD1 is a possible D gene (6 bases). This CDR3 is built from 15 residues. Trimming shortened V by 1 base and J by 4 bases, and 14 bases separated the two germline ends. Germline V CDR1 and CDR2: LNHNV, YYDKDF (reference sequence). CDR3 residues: CATSRARGPTYEQYF. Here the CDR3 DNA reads TGTGCCACCAGCAGAGCCAGGGGCCCCACTTACGAGCAGTACTTC.

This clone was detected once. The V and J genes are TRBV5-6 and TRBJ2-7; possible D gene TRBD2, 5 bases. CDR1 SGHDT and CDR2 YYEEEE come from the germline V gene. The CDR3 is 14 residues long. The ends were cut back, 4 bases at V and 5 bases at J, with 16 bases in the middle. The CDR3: CASSAPGRAHEQYF. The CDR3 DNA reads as TGTGCCAGCAGCGCCCCGGGAAGAGCTCACGAGCAGTACTTC. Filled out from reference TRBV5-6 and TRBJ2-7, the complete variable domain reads DAGVTQSPTHLIKTRGQQVTLRCSPKSGHDTVSWYQQALGQGPQFIFQYYEEEERQRGNFPDRFSGHQFPNYSSELNVNALLLGDSALYLCASSAPGRAHEQYFGPGTRLTVT.

CDR3 residues: CASSLTSGRADTGELFF. CDR3 bases: TGTGCCAGCAGTTTAACTAGCGGGAGGGCCGACACCGGGGAGCTGTTTTTT. The V call is TRBV27, the J call TRBJ2-2, with 13 bases fitting TRBD2. After removal of 2 bases from V and 3 bases from J, the junction contained 3 bases not matched to a gene. The germline V gene encodes CDR1 MNHEY and CDR2 SMNVEV (reference sequence). This CDR3 region has 17 residues.

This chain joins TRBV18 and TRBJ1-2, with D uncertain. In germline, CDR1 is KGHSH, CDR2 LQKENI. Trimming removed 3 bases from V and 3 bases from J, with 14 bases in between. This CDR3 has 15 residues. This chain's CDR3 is CASSPSGGRDYGYTF. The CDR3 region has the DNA TGTGCCAGCTCACCGTCGGGTGGGCGGGACTATGGCTACACCTTC.

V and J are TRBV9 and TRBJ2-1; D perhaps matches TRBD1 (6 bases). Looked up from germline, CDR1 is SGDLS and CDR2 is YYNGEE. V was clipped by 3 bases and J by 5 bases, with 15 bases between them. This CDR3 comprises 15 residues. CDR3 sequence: CASSAPRGPDNEQFF. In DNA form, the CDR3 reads TGTGCCAGCAGCGCGCCCAGGGGCCCCGACAATGAGCAGTTCTTC. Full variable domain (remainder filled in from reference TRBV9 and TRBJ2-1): DSGVTQTPKHLITATGQRVTLRCSPRSGDLSVYWYQQSLDQGLQFLIQYYNGEERAKGNILERFSAQQFPDLHSELNLSSLELGDSALYFCASSAPRGPDNEQFFGPGTRLTVL.

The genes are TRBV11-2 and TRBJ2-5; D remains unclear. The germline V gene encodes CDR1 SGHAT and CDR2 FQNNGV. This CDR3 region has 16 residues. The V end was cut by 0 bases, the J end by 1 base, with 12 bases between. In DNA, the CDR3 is TGTGCCAGCAGCTTAGAAAGCCGATACCTCCAAGAGACCCAGTACTTC. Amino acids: CASSLESRYLQETQYF. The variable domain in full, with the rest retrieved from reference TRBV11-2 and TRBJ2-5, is EAGVAQSPRYKIIEKRQSVAFWCNPISGHATLYWYQQILGQGPKLLIQFQNNGVVDDSQLPKDRFSAERLKGVDSTLKIQPAKLEDSAVYLCASSLESRYLQETQYFGPGTRLLVL.

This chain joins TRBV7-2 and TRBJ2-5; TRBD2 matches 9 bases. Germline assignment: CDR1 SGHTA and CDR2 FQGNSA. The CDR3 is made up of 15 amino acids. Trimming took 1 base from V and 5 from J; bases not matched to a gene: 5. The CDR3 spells CASSLGTSDVETQYF. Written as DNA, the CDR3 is TGTGCCAGCAGCTTAGGGACTAGCGATGTCGAGACCCAGTACTTC.

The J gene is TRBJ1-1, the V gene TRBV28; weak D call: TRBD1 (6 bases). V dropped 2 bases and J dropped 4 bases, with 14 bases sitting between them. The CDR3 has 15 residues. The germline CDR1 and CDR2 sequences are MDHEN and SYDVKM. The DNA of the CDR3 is TGTGCCAGCAGTTTAAGGGGACAAAGAGGCACTGAAGCTTTCTTT. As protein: CASSLRGQRGTEAFF.

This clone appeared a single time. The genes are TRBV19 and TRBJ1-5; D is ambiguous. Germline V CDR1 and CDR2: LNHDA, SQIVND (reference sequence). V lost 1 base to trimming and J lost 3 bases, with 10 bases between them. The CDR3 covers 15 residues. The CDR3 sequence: CASSIVREINQPQHF. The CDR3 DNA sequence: TGTGCCAGTAGTATAGTGAGGGAAATCAATCAGCCCCAGCATTTT. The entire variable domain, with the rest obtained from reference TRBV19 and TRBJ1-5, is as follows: DGGITQSPKYLFRKEGQNVTLSCEQNLNHDAMYWYRQDPGQGLRLIYYSQIVNDFQKGDIAEGYSVSREKKESFPLTVTSAQKNPTAFYLCASSIVREINQPQHFGDGTRLSIL.

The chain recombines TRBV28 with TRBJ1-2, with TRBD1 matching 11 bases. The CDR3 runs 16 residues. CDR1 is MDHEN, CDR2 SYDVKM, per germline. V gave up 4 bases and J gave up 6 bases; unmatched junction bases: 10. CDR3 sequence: CASSSLRDRGFDGYTF. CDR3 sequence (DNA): TGTGCCAGCAGTTCACTCCGGGACAGGGGGTTTGATGGCTACACCTTC.

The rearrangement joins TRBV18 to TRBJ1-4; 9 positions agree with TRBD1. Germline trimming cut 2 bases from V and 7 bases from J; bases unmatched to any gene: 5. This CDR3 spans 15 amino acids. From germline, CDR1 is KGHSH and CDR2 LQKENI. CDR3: CASSPWDRAAEKLFF. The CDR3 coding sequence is TGTGCCAGCTCACCATGGGACAGGGCGGCTGAAAAACTGTTTTTT.

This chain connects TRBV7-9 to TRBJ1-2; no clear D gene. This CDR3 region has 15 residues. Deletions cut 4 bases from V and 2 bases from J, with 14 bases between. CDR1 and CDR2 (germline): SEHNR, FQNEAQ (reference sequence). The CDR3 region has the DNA TGTGCCAGCAGCTCCCCTGAGACACTGAACTATGGCTACACCTTC. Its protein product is CASSSPETLNYGYTF.

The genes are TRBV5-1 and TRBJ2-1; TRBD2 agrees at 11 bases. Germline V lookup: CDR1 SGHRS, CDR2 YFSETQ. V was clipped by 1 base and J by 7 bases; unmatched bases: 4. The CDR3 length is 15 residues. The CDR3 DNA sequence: TGCGCCAGCAGCTTGCGACTAGCGGGATTGAATGAGCAGTTCTTC. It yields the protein CASSLRLAGLNEQFF.

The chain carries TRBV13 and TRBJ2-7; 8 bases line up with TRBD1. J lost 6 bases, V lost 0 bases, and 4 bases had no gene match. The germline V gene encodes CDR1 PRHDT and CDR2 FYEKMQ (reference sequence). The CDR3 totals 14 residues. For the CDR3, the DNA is TGTGCCAGCAGCTTAGGGGACAGGGCCCCCGAGCAGTACTTC. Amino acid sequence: CASSLGDRAPEQYF.

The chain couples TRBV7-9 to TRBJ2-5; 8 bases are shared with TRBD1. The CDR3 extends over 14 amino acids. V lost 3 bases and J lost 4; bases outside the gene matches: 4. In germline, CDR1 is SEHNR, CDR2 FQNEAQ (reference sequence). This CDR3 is CASSFTGGIETQYF. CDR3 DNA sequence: TGTGCCAGCAGCTTCACAGGGGGTATAGAGACCCAGTACTTC.

The CDR3 DNA sequence: TGTGCCAGCAGTGGGGCGGGACTAGCGGGGGGCACAGATACGCAGTATTTT. The encoded protein is CASSGAGLAGGTDTQYF. The chain employs TRBV2 and TRBJ2-3; 14 bases line up with TRBD2. CDR1 SNHLY and CDR2 FYNNEI come from the germline V gene. The V gene end was trimmed by 4 bases and the J gene end by 1 base; junction bases not matched to a gene: 4. This CDR3 contains 17 residues.

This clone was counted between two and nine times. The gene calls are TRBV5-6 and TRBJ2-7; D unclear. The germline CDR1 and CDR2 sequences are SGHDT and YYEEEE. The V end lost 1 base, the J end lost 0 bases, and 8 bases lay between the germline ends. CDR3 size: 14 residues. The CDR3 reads CASSLFVSSYEQYF. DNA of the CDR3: TGTGCCAGCAGCTTGTTTGTGAGCTCCTACGAGCAGTACTTC.

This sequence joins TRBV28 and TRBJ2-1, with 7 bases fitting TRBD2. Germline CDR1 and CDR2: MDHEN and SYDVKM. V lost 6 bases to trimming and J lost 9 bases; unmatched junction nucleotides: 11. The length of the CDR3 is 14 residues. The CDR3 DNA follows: TGTGCCAGCAGAAATTCTCGGGGGGATGGTGAGCAGTTCTTC. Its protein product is CASRNSRGDGEQFF.